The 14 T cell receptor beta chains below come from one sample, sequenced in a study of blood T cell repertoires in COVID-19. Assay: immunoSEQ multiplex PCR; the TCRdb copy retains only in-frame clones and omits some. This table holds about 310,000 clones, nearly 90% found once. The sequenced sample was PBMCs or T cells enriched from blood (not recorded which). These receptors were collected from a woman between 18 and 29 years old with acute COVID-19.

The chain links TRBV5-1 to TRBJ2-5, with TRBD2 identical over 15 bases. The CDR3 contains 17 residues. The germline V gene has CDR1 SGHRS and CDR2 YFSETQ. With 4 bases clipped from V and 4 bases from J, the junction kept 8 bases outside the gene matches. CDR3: CASSLGLAGGERETQYF. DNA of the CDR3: TGCGCCAGCAGCCTGGGACTAGCGGGAGGAGAACGAGAGACCCAGTACTTC.

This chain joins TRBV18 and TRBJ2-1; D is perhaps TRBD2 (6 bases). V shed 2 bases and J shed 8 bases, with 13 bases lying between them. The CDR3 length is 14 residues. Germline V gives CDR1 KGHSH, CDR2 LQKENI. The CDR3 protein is CASSPAIGDYEQFF. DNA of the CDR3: TGTGCCAGCTCACCAGCTATAGGGGACTATGAGCAGTTCTTC.

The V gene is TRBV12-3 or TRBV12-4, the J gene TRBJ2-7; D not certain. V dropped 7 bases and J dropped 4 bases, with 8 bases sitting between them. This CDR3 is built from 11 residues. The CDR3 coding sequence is TGTGCCAGCACCTCCGGGTACGAGCAGTACTTC. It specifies CASTSGYEQYF.

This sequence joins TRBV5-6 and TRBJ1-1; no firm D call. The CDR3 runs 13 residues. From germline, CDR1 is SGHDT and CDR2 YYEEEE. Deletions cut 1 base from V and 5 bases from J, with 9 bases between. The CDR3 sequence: CASSLPPPTEAFF. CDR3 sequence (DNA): TGTGCCAGCAGCTTGCCCCCCCCTACTGAAGCTTTCTTT.

The CDR3 spells CASSPQGQGWKAIYF. The CDR3 bases are TGTGCCAGCAGCCCCCAAGGGCAGGGTTGGAAAGCCATATATTTT. The chain joins TRBV13 to TRBJ1-3; perhaps TRBD1 as D (5 bases). The V end lost 5 bases, the J end lost 11 bases, and 22 bases lay between the germline ends. The CDR3 totals 15 residues. CDR1 is PRHDT, CDR2 FYEKMQ, per germline (reference sequence).

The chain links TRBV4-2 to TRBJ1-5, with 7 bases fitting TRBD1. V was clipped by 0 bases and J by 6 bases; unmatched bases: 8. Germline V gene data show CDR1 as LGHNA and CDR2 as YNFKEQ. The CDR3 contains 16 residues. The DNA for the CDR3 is TGTGCCAGCAGCCAAGAGACAGGGATTGCTTTTCAGCCCCAGCATTTT. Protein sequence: CASSQETGIAFQPQHF.

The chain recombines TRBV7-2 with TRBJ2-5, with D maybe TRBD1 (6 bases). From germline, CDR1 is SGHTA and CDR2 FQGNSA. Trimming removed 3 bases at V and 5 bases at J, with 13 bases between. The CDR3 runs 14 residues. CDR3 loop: CASSFQGSWETQYF. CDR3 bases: TGTGCCAGCAGCTTTCAGGGGTCGTGGGAGACCCAGTACTTC.

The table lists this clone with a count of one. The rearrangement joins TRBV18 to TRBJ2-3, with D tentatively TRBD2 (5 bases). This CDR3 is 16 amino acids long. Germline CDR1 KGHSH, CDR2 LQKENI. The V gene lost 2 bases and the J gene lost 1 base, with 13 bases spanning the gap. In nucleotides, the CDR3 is TGTGCCAGCTCACCAGAGAGGTCCGGGGGCACAGATACGCAGTATTTT. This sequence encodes CASSPERSGGTDTQYF.

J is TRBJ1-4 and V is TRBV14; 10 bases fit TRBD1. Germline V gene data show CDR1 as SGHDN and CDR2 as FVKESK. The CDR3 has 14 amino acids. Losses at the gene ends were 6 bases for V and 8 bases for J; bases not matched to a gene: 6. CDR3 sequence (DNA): TGTGCCAGCAGGGGACAGGGGAAGGGAGAAAAACTGTTTTTT. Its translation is CASRGQGKGEKLFF.

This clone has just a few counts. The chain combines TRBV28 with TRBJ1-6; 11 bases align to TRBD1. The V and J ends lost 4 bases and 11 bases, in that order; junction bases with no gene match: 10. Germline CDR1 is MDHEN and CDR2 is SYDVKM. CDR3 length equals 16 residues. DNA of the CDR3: TGTGCCAGCAGTTACCCTTCGGGGACAGGGGGACCACCCCTCCACTTT. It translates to CASSYPSGTGGPPLHF.

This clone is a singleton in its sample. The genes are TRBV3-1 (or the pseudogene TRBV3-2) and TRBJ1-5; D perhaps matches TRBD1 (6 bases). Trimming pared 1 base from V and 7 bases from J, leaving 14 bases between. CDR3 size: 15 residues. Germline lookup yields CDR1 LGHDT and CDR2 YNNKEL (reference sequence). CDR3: CASSQAGAPGQPQHF. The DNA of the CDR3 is TGTGCCAGCAGCCAAGCAGGGGCCCCGGGACAGCCCCAGCATTTT.

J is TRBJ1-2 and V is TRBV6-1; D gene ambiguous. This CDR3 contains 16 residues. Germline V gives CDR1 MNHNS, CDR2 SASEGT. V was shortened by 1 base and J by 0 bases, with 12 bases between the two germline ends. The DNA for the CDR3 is TGTGCCAGCAGTGAAGATGAGGTGTCAGCTAACTATGGCTACACCTTC. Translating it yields CASSEDEVSANYGYTF.

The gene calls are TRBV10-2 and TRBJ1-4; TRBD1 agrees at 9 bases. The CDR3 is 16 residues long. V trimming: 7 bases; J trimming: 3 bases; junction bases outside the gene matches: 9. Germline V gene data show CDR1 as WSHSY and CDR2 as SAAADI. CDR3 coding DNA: TGCGCCAGCATTTGGGACAGGGAACAGTCTAATGAAAAACTGTTTTTT. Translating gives CASIWDREQSNEKLFF.

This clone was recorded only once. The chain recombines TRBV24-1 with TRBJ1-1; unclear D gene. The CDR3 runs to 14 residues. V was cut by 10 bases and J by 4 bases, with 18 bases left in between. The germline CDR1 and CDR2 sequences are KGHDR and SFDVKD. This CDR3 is CATHVSGKGTEAFF. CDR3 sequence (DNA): TGTGCCACACACGTCTCGGGGAAAGGCACTGAAGCTTTCTTT.